This T cell receptor beta chain was documented in a study of neurological immune-mediated disorders. This CDR3 region has 15 residues. V was trimmed by 4 bases and J by 5 bases, leaving 16 bases between them. Germline V gene sequence: CDR1 SGHRS, CDR2 YFSETQ. General study points: No sharing of CDR3 amino acid sequences was observed among expanded clones across subjects, suggesting private repertoires in all groups. Among 34 multiple sclerosis patients, phylogenetic grouping put the repertoires of 18 into a single related-CDR3 cluster, a possible signature.

This clonotype was recorded at least ten times. Its antigen is currently unknown. 5'RACE with 10-nucleotide random UMIs generated the cDNA. In TCRdb, the 5' RACE reads were re-called with MiXCR into one record per CDR3 protein. The sample holds more than 40,000 distinct CDR3 sequences, roughly 3% seen once. Sequencing input: PBMCs. The source of this sequence is a woman aged 50 to 60 with multiple sclerosis. This sequence joins TRBV5-1 and TRBJ2-1; D is possibly TRBD2 (5 bases). CDR3 in amino acids: CASSLVLGSDNEQFF. In nucleotides, the CDR3 is TGCGCCAGCAGCCTCGTTTTGGGGAGCGACAATGAGCAGTTCTTC. The full variable domain, rest sourced from reference TRBV5-1 and TRBJ2-1, is KAGVTQTPRYLIKTRGQQVTLSCSPISGHRSVSWYQQTPGQGLQFLFEYFSETQRNKGNFPGRFSGRQFSNSRSEMNVSTLELGDSALYLCASSLVLGSDNEQFFGPGTRLTVL.